The source of this T cell receptor (beta chain) is a study of human T cells and chemical hapten exposure (dated by TCRdb to the early 2020s). For the wider study: For sensitization, 2% DPC in acetone was applied to a 2 cm by 2 cm area of upper inner arm skin. Patch testing was performed on the upper back with Finn chambers containing 0.01% DPC, and the patch tests were scored after 6 days according to International Contact Dermatitis Research Group standards. Throughout the study period of about 22 weeks, patients also received therapeutic DPC doses to the scalp every week. In alopecia patients, the study followed how the peripheral blood TCR repertoire changed in vivo over primary and secondary sensitization to diphenylcyclopropenone (DPC), a hapten. Alopecia areata with under or over 50% scalp involvement, alopecia totalis and alopecia universalis were represented in the patient cohort, which was mostly female. Blood samples were taken from patients before sensitization (week 0) and at 2, 6 and about 24 weeks after DPC sensitization. For TCR sequencing, blood came from approximately 29 alopecia patients at anywhere from one to four time points (pre-sensitization, 2, 6 and 24 weeks). Libraries were pooled for sequencing, and per-sample TCR yields varied mainly because of small differences in library volumes within the pool.

CDR1 SGHDT and CDR2 YYEEEE are derived from the germline V gene. Reading from cysteine to phenylalanine, the CDR3 counts 13 amino acids. Only CDR3 DNA is held: 39 bases, read in frame from base 1. The V end loses 1 base and the J end loses 3 bases, and a stretch of 7 bases separates them. Preparation of the library involved RACE. Sequencing instrument: NextSeq 500. During library preparation, unique molecular identifiers were attached to individual cDNA molecules so that TCRs could be counted quantitatively and reproducibly. Each blood RNA sample was used to sequence both TCR alpha and TCR beta chains. In the source study's methods: A median of approximately 100,000 TCRs per sample was observed, with a range of about 23,224 to 700,000. The Decombinator software suite was used to annotate the V, J and CDR3 of the TCR reads. Every sample was subsampled to the same number of TCRs (28,000) for the PS versus PT1 abundance plots. Expanded TCRs were defined as absent before sensitization and observed at least eight times at the 2-week time point. TCRdb reworked the public reads: Q25 trimming with fastp, MiXCR clone assembly, productive beta chains retained. Identical CDR3 proteins give one entry, which carries the most common genes and DNA. These V and J calls are TCRdb output, not the study's own analysis. Across this sample there are 180,000 or so distinct CDR3 sequences, with about 22% seen only once. Under 7% of the sample lies in the top ten.

This specimen's time point label, per the study, means: patch test 1, 2 weeks after DPC sensitization. The treatment or condition label for this specimen denotes: therapeutic diphenylcyclopropenone sensitization with weekly scalp DPC. At each patch-test visit, blood was drawn before the patch test was applied. Patients were considered eligible if aged 18 to 70, diagnosed with alopecia and deemed suitable for DPC therapy, and patients were excluded if pregnant. Unfractionated whole blood was collected in Tempus Blood RNA tubes, and total RNA was extracted from that blood. About this clonotype: Which antigen it targets is not known. The record has no base qualities; no much larger clone is one base away.

Paper-wide results and their limitations: Expanded TCRs formed significantly more large CDR3 similarity clusters than pre-sensitization or healthy control sets, consistent with antigen-driven responses. After repeated subsampling, the strength of the expansion versus patch-test correlation and the threshold at which it became significant changed. DPC sensitization did not change the number of TCRs with a frequency above 1 in 1000, and there was no evidence of changes in global repertoire structure. Alopecia, a presumed autoimmune disease, was present in all patients, so the immune response of the patients might differ from that of healthy individuals. A positive correlation was found between the number of PT1 expanded TCRs and patch test score, with significance reached at thresholds 8, 16 and 32 but not 4.

This TCR derives from a woman in her forties or fifties with alopecia areata. Some clones in this sample may be carry-over from other donors' samples. The sample here was whole blood, taken in connection with sensitization to the hapten diphenylcyclopropenone (DPC). This chain joins TRBV5-6 to TRBJ2-5, with the D gene too uncertain to name. The DNA sequence reads TGTGCCAGCAGCTTGACAACGAAAGAGACCCAGTACTTC. This sequence encodes CASSLTTKETQYF.